This T cell receptor (beta chain) was documented in a study of human T cells and chemical hapten exposure. Whole-study context: An approximately 2 cm by approximately 2 cm inner upper arm patch received 2% DPC for sensitization.

In this sample, this clonotype turned up many times. MiXCR, applied by TCRdb to the RACE reads, yields one record per CDR3 protein. Of 350,000 to 450,000 distinct CDR3 sequences in the sample, approximately 5.1% were seen once. This sample's time point: pre-sensitization, week 0. Regarding treatment: therapeutic diphenylcyclopropenone sensitization with weekly scalp DPC. The specimen comprised whole blood, sampled in connection with sensitization to the hapten diphenylcyclopropenone (DPC). This receptor was obtained from a woman between 45 and 60 years old with alopecia areata. Some clones in this sample may be carry-over from other donors' samples.

CDR3 protein: CSAREIFQGYPDTQYF. The DNA of the CDR3 is TGCAGTGCTAGAGAAATTTTCCAGGGGTACCCAGATACGCAGTATTTT. The chain employs TRBV20-1 and TRBJ2-3; D possibly corresponds to TRBD1 (6 bases). V was cut by 0 bases and J by 4 bases, with 17 bases left in between. This CDR3 comprises 16 residues. CDR1 and CDR2 (germline): DFQATT, SNEGSKA (reference sequence).